This TCR beta chain emerged from a study of shared T cell receptors in the human thymus. The CDR3 has 17 residues. With 3 bases removed from V and 3 bases from J, the gap between germline ends came to 21 bases. In germline, CDR1 is MGHRA, CDR2 YSYEKL. Profiling relied on immunoSEQ multiplex PCR, and the TCRdb table lists in-frame clones only, not all of them. The sample holds more than 550,000 clones, roughly 88% seen once. The sample was also linked to a second study, of human thymus T cells. This second study says: Donors consisted of healthy Finnish infants (having corrective surgery for congenital heart defects). From resections taken during corrective heart surgery, the thymus tissue was obtained. Unrelated individuals had highly overlapping thymic repertoires, as reported in related research.

The TCR comes from a girl less than two years old with a congenital heart defect. Input material: thymocytes. The rearrangement joins TRBV4-1 to TRBJ2-7, with D maybe TRBD2 (6 bases). Written as DNA, the CDR3 is TGCGCCAGCAGCCATGGACCGAGTGGCGGGGAGTTCTACGAGCAGTACTTC. Protein sequence: CASSHGPSGGEFYEQYF.